This T cell receptor beta chain was profiled in a study of tumor-infiltrating lymphocytes in localized non-small cell lung cancer. Study summary: From each patient, both tumor and uninvolved lung, non-adjacent to tumor, were sampled. Regarding the study as a whole: Available tissue quantity limited TCR sequencing to a patient subset. No link was found between tumor T-cell fraction and recurrence-free survival.

V shed 7 bases and J 4 bases; nucleotides not matched to a gene: 14. The CDR3 is made up of 16 amino acids. Per the germline V gene, CDR1 is PRHDT and CDR2 is FYEKMQ (reference sequence). Note on this clone: Its target is not known.

Repertoires were generated with immunoSEQ multiplex PCR, while TCRdb's copy carries only in-frame clones and drops some. The top ten clones hold around 58% of a sample with approximately 4,900 clones, approximately 71% of them seen once. Sample: lung tumor tissue. The rearrangement links TRBV13 to TRBJ2-7, with 9 bases that match TRBD2. This sequence originates from a human donor with non-small cell lung cancer. Written as DNA, the CDR3 is TGTGCCAGCAACCCACTGGCGGCGGGGGGGAGGTACGAGCAGTACTTC. It codes for CASNPLAAGGRYEQYF.